This TCR beta chain was recorded in a study of patients and donors after allogeneic stem cell transplantation. The CDR3 length is 15 residues. Germline V gives CDR1 SNHLY, CDR2 FYNNEI. Trimming cost V 4 bases and J 2 bases; bases outside gene matches: 6. A single record per CDR3 protein comes from TCRdb applying MiXCR to the RT-PCR reads. This table has approximately 160,000 distinct CDR3 sequences, around 30% appearing once. The sample taken for sequencing was blood, either unsorted or a sorted T cell fraction (not recorded which). V usage is TRBV2 and J usage is TRBJ1-1; 8 nucleotides align to TRBD1. This clonotype originated in a human donor who was either an allogeneic HSCT recipient or a stem cell or donor lymphocyte infusion donor (not recorded which). It is not recorded whose cells these are; they may come from a transplant donor. The CDR3 is CASSVPQGANTEAFF. Here the CDR3 DNA reads TGTGCCAGCAGTGTACCCCAGGGGGCAAACACTGAAGCTTTCTTT.